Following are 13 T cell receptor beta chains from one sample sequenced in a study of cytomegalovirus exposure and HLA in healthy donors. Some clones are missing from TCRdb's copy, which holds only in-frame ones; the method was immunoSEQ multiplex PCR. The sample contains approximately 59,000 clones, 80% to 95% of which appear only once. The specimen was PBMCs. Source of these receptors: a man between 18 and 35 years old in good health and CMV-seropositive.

CDR3: CASSERFRNSGNTIYF. DNA for the CDR3: TGTGCCAGCAGTGAGAGATTCCGAAACTCTGGAAACACCATATATTTT. The chain couples TRBV6-1 to TRBJ1-3; the D is unclear. This CDR3 contains 16 residues. Trimming shortened V by 3 bases and J by 0 bases, and 12 bases separated the two germline ends. Germline V gene lookup returns CDR1 MNHNS and CDR2 SASEGT.

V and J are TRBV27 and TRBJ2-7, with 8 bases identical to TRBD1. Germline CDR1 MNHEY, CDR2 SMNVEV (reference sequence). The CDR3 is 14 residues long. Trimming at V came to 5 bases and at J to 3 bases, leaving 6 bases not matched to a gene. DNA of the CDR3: TGTGCCAGCAGTCCTGTCGACAGGGGCTACGAGCAGTACTTC. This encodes CASSPVDRGYEQYF.

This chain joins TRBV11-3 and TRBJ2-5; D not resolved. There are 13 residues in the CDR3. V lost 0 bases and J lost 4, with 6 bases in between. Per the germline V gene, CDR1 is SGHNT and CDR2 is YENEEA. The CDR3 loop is CASSLESLETQYF. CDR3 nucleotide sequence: TGTGCCAGCAGCTTAGAGTCTTTAGAGACCCAGTACTTC.

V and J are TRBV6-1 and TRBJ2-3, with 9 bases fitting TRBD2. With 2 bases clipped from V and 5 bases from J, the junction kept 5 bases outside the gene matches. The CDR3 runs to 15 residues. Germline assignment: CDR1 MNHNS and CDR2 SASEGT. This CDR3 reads CASSEWREGQDTQYF. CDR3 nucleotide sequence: TGTGCCAGCAGTGAATGGCGGGAGGGCCAAGATACGCAGTATTTT.

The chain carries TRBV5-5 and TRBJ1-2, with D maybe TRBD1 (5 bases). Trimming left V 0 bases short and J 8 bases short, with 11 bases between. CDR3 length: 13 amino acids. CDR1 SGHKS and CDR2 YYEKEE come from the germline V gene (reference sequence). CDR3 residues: CASSLAGVEGYTF. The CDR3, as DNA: TGTGCCAGCAGCTTGGCGGGGGTTGAGGGCTACACCTTC.

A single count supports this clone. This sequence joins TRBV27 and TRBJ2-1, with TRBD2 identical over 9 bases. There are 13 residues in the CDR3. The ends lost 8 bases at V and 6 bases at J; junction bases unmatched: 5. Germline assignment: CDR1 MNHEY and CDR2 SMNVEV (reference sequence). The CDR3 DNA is TGTGCCAGCGCGCGGGAGGGCCTCAATGAGCAGTTCTTC. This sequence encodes CASAREGLNEQFF.

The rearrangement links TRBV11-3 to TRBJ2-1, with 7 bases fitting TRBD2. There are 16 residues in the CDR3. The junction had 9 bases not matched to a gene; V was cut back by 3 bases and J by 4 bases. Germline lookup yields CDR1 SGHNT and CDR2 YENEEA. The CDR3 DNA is TGTGCCAGCAGCTTTGATGAGGCTAGCGGTTACAATGAGCAGTTCTTC. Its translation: CASSFDEASGYNEQFF.

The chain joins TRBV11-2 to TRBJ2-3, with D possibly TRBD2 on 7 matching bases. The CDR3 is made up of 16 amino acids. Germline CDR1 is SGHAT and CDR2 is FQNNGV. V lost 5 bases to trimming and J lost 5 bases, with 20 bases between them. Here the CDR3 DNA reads TGTGCCAGCAGCCCCATCCAGGGGACTATCTTAGATACGCAGTATTTT. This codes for CASSPIQGTILDTQYF.

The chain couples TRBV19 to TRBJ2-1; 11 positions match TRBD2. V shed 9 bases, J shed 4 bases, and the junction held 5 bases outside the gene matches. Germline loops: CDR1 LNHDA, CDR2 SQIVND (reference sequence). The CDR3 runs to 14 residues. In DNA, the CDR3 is TGTGCCAGCAGGGGACTAGCGGCATACAATGAGCAGTTCTTC. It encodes CASRGLAAYNEQFF.

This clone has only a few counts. CDR3 loop: CASSTGGGYTF. The CDR3 DNA sequence: TGTGCCAGCAGCACCGGAGGGGGCTACACCTTC. The rearrangement uses TRBV11-2 and TRBJ1-2; D ambiguous. In germline, CDR1 is SGHAT, CDR2 FQNNGV. The CDR3 has 11 residues. With 5 bases removed from V and 8 bases from J, the gap between germline ends came to 9 bases.

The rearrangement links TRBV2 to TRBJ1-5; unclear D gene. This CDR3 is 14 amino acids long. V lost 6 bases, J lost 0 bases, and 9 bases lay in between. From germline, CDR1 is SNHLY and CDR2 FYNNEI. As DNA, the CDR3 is TGTGCCAGCAGCGAAAATTATAGCAATCAGCCCCAGCATTTT. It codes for CASSENYSNQPQHF.

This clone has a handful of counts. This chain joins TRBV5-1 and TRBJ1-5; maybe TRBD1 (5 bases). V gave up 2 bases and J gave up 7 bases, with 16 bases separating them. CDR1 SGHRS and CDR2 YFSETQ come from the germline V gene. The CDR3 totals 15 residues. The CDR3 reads CASSFGDGAGQPQHF. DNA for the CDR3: TGCGCCAGCAGCTTTGGGGATGGGGCTGGCCAGCCCCAGCATTTT.

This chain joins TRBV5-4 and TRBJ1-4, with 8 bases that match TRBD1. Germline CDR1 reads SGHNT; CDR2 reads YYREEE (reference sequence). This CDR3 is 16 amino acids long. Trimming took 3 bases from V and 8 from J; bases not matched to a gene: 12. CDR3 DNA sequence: TGTGCCAGCAGCTCGAATAGGACAGGGAGGAGGGAAAAACTGTTTTTT. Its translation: CASSSNRTGRREKLFF. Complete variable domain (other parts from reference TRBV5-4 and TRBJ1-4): ETGVTQSPTHLIKTRGQQVTLRCSSQSGHNTVSWYQQALGQGPQFIFQYYREEENGRGNFPPRFSGLQFPNYSSELNVNALELDDSALYLCASSSNRTGRREKLFFGSGTQLSVL.